Listed below are T cell receptor beta chains from one sample, sequenced in a study of blood T cell repertoires in COVID-19. Libraries were prepared by immunoSEQ multiplex PCR; TCRdb keeps only in-frame clonotypes and omits some of them. Of approximately 110,000 clones listed, about 90% were seen once; the top ten hold 1% to 1.4%. Sequenced material: peripheral blood. The receptors come from a human donor in a cohort sampled during active COVID-19. The CDR3 runs from the conserved cysteine through the conserved F or W. D genes are given only for firm matches. Rows give clone size only sometimes, using once, few, many, or a class for an expanded clone.

>TRBV6-5|TRBJ1-5|-|-
TGTGCCAGCAGCAGGGCGGCAGCGGGACAGCCCCAGCATTTT
CASSRAAAGQPQHF
>TRBV6-2/TRBV6-3|TRBJ1-5|TRBD1|-
TGTGCCAGCAGTCGGGACAGTCCCCATCAGCCCCAGCATTTT
CASSRDSPHQPQHF
>TRBV19|TRBJ1-5|TRBD1|-
TGTGCCAGTAGTCAGGGACAGCGAAATCAGCCCCAGCATTTT
CASSQGQRNQPQHF
>TRBV10-3|TRBJ2-2|-|-
TGTGCCATCAGGGACTGGGGGGATACCGGGGAGCTGTTTTTT
CAIRDWGDTGELFF
>TRBV19|TRBJ1-1|-|-
TGTGCCAGTAGCACACAAACGGGCGGGGCAGCTTTCTTT
CASSTQTGGAAFF
>TRBV14|TRBJ2-7|-|-
TGTGCCAGCAGCCAAGATCGACAGTTAGCCTACGAGCAGTACTTC
CASSQDRQLAYEQYF
>TRBV27|TRBJ2-5|-|-
TGTGCCAGCAGTTTACGGGGAGACCAAGAGACCCAGTACTTC
CASSLRGDQETQYF
>TRBV7-3|TRBJ2-3|-|-
TGTGCCAGCAGCTTATTTGAGACTAGTTGGGATACGCAGTATTTT
CASSLFETSWDTQYF
>TRBV9|TRBJ2-2|TRBD2|-
TGTGCCAGCAGCGTAGGCGGGAGATCCGGGGAGCTGTTTTTT
CASSVGGRSGELFF
>TRBV5-1|TRBJ1-2|-|once
TGCGCCAGCAGCTTGGCCCGGGGATCCTATGGCTACACCTTC
CASSLARGSYGYTF
>TRBV7-7|TRBJ2-7|-|-
TGTGCCAGCAGCCTCGACAGGTTCAACGAGCAGTACTTC
CASSLDRFNEQYF
>TRBV20-1|TRBJ2-2|-|-
TGCAGTGCTAGTGCATTTCGGAGGGGGAACACCGGGGAGCTGTTTTTT
CSASAFRRGNTGELFF
>TRBV3-1/TRBV3-2|TRBJ1-1|-|-
TGTGCCAGGATTTCCCGACCCGGCGACACGATGAACACTGAAGCTTTCTTT
CARISRPGDTMNTEAFF
>TRBV9|TRBJ2-4|TRBD2|-
TGTGCCAGCAGCGTAGGAGACGGGGCCCCGGGACTAGTCGACCTAGCCAAAAACATTCAGTACTTC
CASSVGDGAPGLVDLAKNIQYF
>TRBV11-2|TRBJ2-3|-|-
TGTGCCAGCAGCGTCCTGGATACGCAGTATTTT
CASSVLDTQYF
>TRBV20-1|TRBJ1-1|-|-
TGCAGTGCTAGAGTCGTCACTGAAGCTTTCTTT
CSARVVTEAFF
>TRBV6-2/TRBV6-3|TRBJ2-5|-|once
TGTGCCAGCAGTTACCCGGAGACCCAGTACTTC
CASSYPETQYF
>TRBV27|TRBJ1-5|-|-
TGTGCCAGCAGTCCCGATGGGTGGGGGCGTATTAACAATCAGCCCCAGCATTTT
CASSPDGWGRINNQPQHF
>TRBV1|TRBJ2-7|-|-
TGCACCAGCAGCCATCGATTCGACAGGGCTTCGGTAATTCAGTACTTC
CTSSHRFDRASVIQYF
>TRBV27|TRBJ1-1|TRBD1|once
TGTGCCAGCAGTTTACGGACAGGGGGCGAGAACACTGAAGCTTTCTTT
CASSLRTGGENTEAFF
>TRBV27|TRBJ1-2|-|-
TGTGCCAGCAGTCCGAGCGGGTTCTACGGAGGCTACACCTTC
CASSPSGFYGGYTF
>TRBV4-1|TRBJ2-7|TRBD1|-
TGCGCCAGCAGCCAACAAGGGGGCACCTCCGAGCAGTACTTC
CASSQQGGTSEQYF
>TRBV6-2/TRBV6-3|TRBJ2-1|-|-
TGTGCCAGCAGTTACGTTACAGGGAAGGCCTACAATGAGCAGTTCTTC
CASSYVTGKAYNEQFF
>TRBV5-1|TRBJ2-7|TRBD1|once
TGCGCCAGCAGCTTTACAGGGGGCGACGAGCAGTACTTC
CASSFTGGDEQYF
>TRBV12-3/TRBV12-4|TRBJ1-5|-|-
TGTGCCAGCAGTTTCCTTCAGTATCAGCCCCAGCATTTT
CASSFLQYQPQHF
>TRBV24-1|TRBJ2-1|TRBD2|-
TGTGCCACCAGTGAGCCAACTAGCGGGCAAAACTACAATGAGCAGTTCTTC
CATSEPTSGQNYNEQFF
>TRBV29-1|TRBJ2-2|-|-
TGCAGCGTTGGGTCCATTGCAGGACTAACATCGAACACCGGGGAGCTGTTTTTT
CSVGSIAGLTSNTGELFF
>TRBV5-1|TRBJ1-4|-|-
TGCACCAGCAGGACTAGGGGCCCGGGGGAAAAACTGTTTTTT
CTSRTRGPGEKLFF
>TRBV3-1/TRBV3-2|TRBJ2-5|TRBD2|-
TGTGCCAGCAGGCTAGCGGGGGGGCGAGAGACCCAGTACTTC
CASRLAGGRETQYF
>TRBV7-9|TRBJ2-2|TRBD1|-
TGTGCCAGCAGCTTGCGGTCCGGGACAGGGGTGTGGACCGGGGAGCTGTTTTTT
CASSLRSGTGVWTGELFF
>TRBV7-2|TRBJ1-1|TRBD1|-
TGTGCCAGCAGCCCCAAGACAGGGGGCATCACTGAAGCTTTCTTT
CASSPKTGGITEAFF
>TRBV12-5|TRBJ2-6|-|-
TGTGCTAGTCTCAGCTCTGGGGCCAACGTCCTGACTTTC
CASLSSGANVLTF
>TRBV3-1/TRBV3-2|TRBJ2-1|-|-
TGTGCCAGCAGCCAAAAAAAAGGGGTTGAGCAGTTCTTC
CASSQKKGVEQFF
>TRBV5-1|TRBJ2-2|TRBD1|-
TGCGCCAGCAGTTCGATGGCCCGGACAGGGGAGACCGGGGAGCTGTTTTTT
CASSSMARTGETGELFF
>TRBV3-1/TRBV3-2|TRBJ2-7|TRBD2|-
TGTGCCAGCAGCCTAACTAGCGGGGGAGCAGACGAGCAGTACTTC
CASSLTSGGADEQYF
>TRBV27|TRBJ2-7|TRBD1|-
TGTGCCAGCGGGGACAGGGGACGGGATTACGAGCAGTACTTC
CASGDRGRDYEQYF
>TRBV6-5|TRBJ2-2|-|once
TGTGCCAGCATGGAGGCAGGCCGTTACACCGGGGAGCTGTTTTTT
CASMEAGRYTGELFF
>TRBV7-3|TRBJ1-6|-|-
TGTGCCAGCAGCTTACAGGCGGGATTTAATTCACCCCTCCACTTT
CASSLQAGFNSPLHF
>TRBV2|TRBJ1-1|TRBD1|-
TGTGCCAGCCCACTCCAGTCTACAGGGGCCCTGAGCTCGAACACTGAAGCTTTCTTT
CASPLQSTGALSSNTEAFF
>TRBV9|TRBJ2-7|TRBD2|-
TGTGCCAGCAGCGTAGACCCGGGAGGCTACGAGCAGTACTTC
CASSVDPGGYEQYF
>TRBV3-1/TRBV3-2|TRBJ2-5|TRBD2|-
TGTGCCAGCAGCTTCGGACTAGCGGGGGGTCAAGAGACCCAGTACTTC
CASSFGLAGGQETQYF
>TRBV5-8|TRBJ2-2|TRBD2|-
TGTGCCACTGGGTGGTTGGCGGGAGCCGGGGAGCTGTTTTTT
CATGWLAGAGELFF
>TRBV18|TRBJ2-1|-|-
TGTGCCAGCTCACCACCGTTGAGCGGCTCCTACAATGAGCAGTTCTTC
CASSPPLSGSYNEQFF
>TRBV2|TRBJ2-7|TRBD2|-
TGTGCCACCACCCCTGGGGCTAGCGGGATCTACGAGCAGTACTTC
CATTPGASGIYEQYF
>TRBV6-5|TRBJ1-4|-|-
TGTGCCAGTGAAGGCCCAGGTGAAAAACTGTTTTTT
CASEGPGEKLFF
>TRBV25-1|TRBJ1-6|-|-
TGTGCCAGCAGTGAATTTCGGGGGACGCAATCACCCCTCCACTTT
CASSEFRGTQSPLHF
>TRBV28|TRBJ1-4|TRBD1|-
TGTGCCAGCATAAAAACCGGGACAGGGACTGAAAAACTGTTTTTT
CASIKTGTGTEKLFF
>TRBV12-3/TRBV12-4|TRBJ2-4|TRBD1|-
TGTGCCACCAAGACAGGGAGCAAAAACATTCAGTACTTC
CATKTGSKNIQYF
>TRBV5-1|TRBJ2-2|-|-
TGCGCCAGCAGCTTTGAAATAAGGAGAGGCACCGGGGAGCTGTTTTTT
CASSFEIRRGTGELFF
>TRBV19|TRBJ1-4|-|-
TGTGCCAGTAGTATCAGCCAGGCAACTAATGAAAAACTGTTTTTT
CASSISQATNEKLFF
>TRBV11-2|TRBJ2-2|TRBD2|-
TGTGCCAGCAGAGGAGGACTAGCTAGCTTGGCCGGGGAGCTGTTTTTT
CASRGGLASLAGELFF
>TRBV7-3|TRBJ1-6|-|-
TGTGCCAGCAGCTTGTTTAGCTCCTATAATTCACCCCTCCACTTT
CASSLFSSYNSPLHF
>TRBV5-6|TRBJ1-1|-|-
TGTGCCAGCAGCTTAATTCGCGGTTCGACTGAAGCTTTCTTT
CASSLIRGSTEAFF
>TRBV12-3/TRBV12-4|TRBJ2-7|TRBD1|-
TGTGCCAGCAGTTCAGACAGGGCCTACGAGCAGTACTTC
CASSSDRAYEQYF
>TRBV5-4|TRBJ2-7|-|-
TGTGCCAGCAGCACCACAGGGACCTACGAGCAGTACTTC
CASSTTGTYEQYF